Listed here are 31 T cell receptor beta chains from one sample, sequenced in a study of CD8 T cells in ankylosing spondylitis. TCRdb ran MiXCR on the 5' RACE reads and lists one entry per CDR3 protein. The sample has around 770,000 distinct CDR3 sequences, 10% to 15% seen once. Study findings and constraints: Eight or nine highly homologous variants made up a TCR beta motif that seemed to typify ankylosing spondylitis blood.

These receptors' targets are unknown. Material: blood, either unsorted or a sorted T cell fraction (not recorded which). The receptors originated from a male donor with ankylosing spondylitis.

This chain connects TRBV9 to TRBJ1-1; 7 positions match TRBD1. In germline, CDR1 is SGDLS, CDR2 YYNGEE. The CDR3 sequence is 16 residues long. With 2 bases clipped from V and 1 base from J, the junction kept 8 bases outside the gene matches. CDR3 amino acids: CASSVTVGQRNTEAFF. The CDR3, as DNA: TGTGCCAGCAGCGTCACGGTGGGACAGAGGAACACTGAAGCTTTCTTT.

The V call is TRBV6-5, the J call TRBJ1-1; a weak D match, TRBD1 (6 bases). V gave up 4 bases and J gave up 5 bases, with 17 bases separating them. CDR1 MNHEY and CDR2 SVGAGI come from the germline V gene. This CDR3 is 15 amino acids long. CDR3 DNA sequence: TGTGCCAGCAGTTTCGGGGGGGGCGAGCGAACTGAAGCTTTCTTT. This sequence encodes CASSFGGGERTEAFF.

A few counts support this clonotype. The rearrangement uses TRBV20-1 and TRBJ2-5, with a tentative D call TRBD1 (6 bases). The CDR3 contains 14 residues. Germline V gives CDR1 DFQATT, CDR2 SNEGSKA (reference sequence). Trimming removed 5 bases from V and 2 bases from J, with 15 bases in between. The CDR3 DNA reads TGCAGTGCTGCACGCCGGCAGGGGCAAGAGACCCAGTACTTC. Its protein is CSAARRQGQETQYF.

This clonotype was observed at least ten times. This chain joins TRBV24-1 and TRBJ2-1; the D is unclear. The CDR3 spans 16 residues. The V and J ends lost 3 bases and 6 bases respectively, with 17 bases between them. Germline-derived CDR1 and CDR2 are KGHDR and SFDVKD. CDR3 protein: CATSDPNPDSLNEQFF. The CDR3 coding sequence is TGTGCCACCAGTGATCCAAACCCCGACTCTCTCAATGAGCAGTTCTTC.

This sequence joins TRBV12-3 or TRBV12-4 and TRBJ1-1, with a weak D call TRBD1 (5 bases). V shed 5 bases and J shed 11 bases, with 27 bases lying between them. This CDR3 has 16 residues. Here the CDR3 DNA reads TGTGCCAGCAGTCCCCGCGAAGGAGGGGTTTTTCTGTTGGCTTTCTTT. This gives the protein CASSPREGGVFLLAFF.

The chain's CDR3 is CASSKQGWPYNEQFF. The CDR3 DNA reads as TGTGCCAGCAGCAAACAGGGTTGGCCCTACAATGAGCAGTTCTTC. J is TRBJ2-1 and V is TRBV7-8; D is possibly TRBD1 (6 bases). The germline V and J ends were trimmed by 5 bases and 2 bases, with 13 bases remaining between them. The length of the CDR3 is 15 residues. The germline CDR1 and CDR2 sequences are SGHVS and FQNEAQ.

This rearrangement joins TRBV20-1 to TRBJ2-1; TRBD2 aligns across 7 bases. Germline CDR1 reads DFQATT; CDR2 reads SNEGSKA (reference sequence). The CDR3 totals 16 residues. J gave up 1 base and V 1 base, and 7 bases lay outside the gene matches. The DNA for the CDR3 is TGCAGTGCTAGAGGGGCGGGAGCGAGGTCCTACAATGAGCAGTTCTTC. It codes for CSARGAGARSYNEQFF.

This clonotype was picked up many times. The chain uses TRBV12-3 or TRBV12-4 and TRBJ1-5; TRBD1 is a possible D gene (5 bases). Trimming stripped 5 bases from V and 7 bases from J, with 18 bases between. This CDR3 spans 15 amino acids. CDR3 sequence: CASSPGRGKGQPQHF. DNA for the CDR3: TGTGCCAGCAGTCCCGGGCGGGGGAAAGGACAGCCCCAGCATTTT.

This clonotype has only a few counts. This chain uses TRBV21-1 with TRBJ1-5; the DNA was not used to check the table's D call, TRBD1. TRBV21-1 is deemed a pseudogene. This CDR3 contains 15 residues. CDR3 coding DNA: TGTGCCAGCATTAGAAGGGGGGACACAAATCAGCCCCAGCATTTT. Translation gives CASIRRGDTNQPQHF.

The J gene is TRBJ1-6, the V gene TRBV6-1; 9 bases fit TRBD1. Germline lookup yields CDR1 MNHNS and CDR2 SASEGT. Unmatched junction bases numbered 12, after V lost 6 bases and J lost 12 bases. CDR3 length equals 15 residues. For the CDR3, the DNA is TGTGCCAGCAGACCGGACAGGGGACGGAGCGGACCCCTCCACTTT. Translation gives CASRPDRGRSGPLHF.

The chain joins TRBV6-1 to TRBJ2-7; 7 bases line up with TRBD2. The CDR3 is made up of 18 amino acids. Germline V gene sequence: CDR1 MNHNS, CDR2 SASEGT. Germline trimming cut 7 bases from V and 3 bases from J; bases unmatched to any gene: 21. The CDR3 DNA follows: TGTGCCAGCACTAGCAAGGGAGGGGTCTGGGGGATCCTCTACGAGCAGTACTTC. It is translated as CASTSKGGVWGILYEQYF.

This clonotype showed up just a few times. J is TRBJ1-1 and V is TRBV6-5, with TRBD1 matching over 9 bases. This CDR3 region has 15 residues. Germline CDR1 MNHEY, CDR2 SVGAGI. Trimming cost V 4 bases and J 7 bases; bases outside gene matches: 10. This CDR3 reads CASSSGQGGIIEAFF. The CDR3 bases are TGTGCCAGCAGTTCGGGACAGGGAGGAATTATTGAAGCTTTCTTT.

This clonotype was seen many times. The gene calls are TRBV12-3 or TRBV12-4 and TRBJ2-1; the match to TRBD1 covers 8 bases. This CDR3 comprises 14 residues. J lost 7 bases, V lost 7 bases, and 9 bases had no gene match. Written as DNA, the CDR3 is TGTGCCAGCACCGCAGGGGGCGTCGGGAATGAGCAGTTCTTC. It encodes CASTAGGVGNEQFF.

DNA of the CDR3: TGTGCCAGCCCTCCATCTACAGGGGTGAACACTGAAGCTTTCTTT. Residues: CASPPSTGVNTEAFF. This chain uses TRBV18 with TRBJ1-1, with 7 bases identical to TRBD1. The ends lost 8 bases at V and 0 bases at J; junction bases unmatched: 9. Germline V gene sequence: CDR1 KGHSH, CDR2 LQKENI. The CDR3 extends over 15 amino acids. The full variable domain, with the rest looked up from reference TRBV18 and TRBJ1-1, is NAGVMQNPRHLVRRRGQEARLRCSPMKGHSHVYWYRQLPEEGLKFMVYLQKENIIDESGMPKERFSAEFPKEGPSILRIQQVVRGDSAAYFCASPPSTGVNTEAFFGQGTRLTVV.

This clonotype was seen ten or more times. The chain is built from TRBV20-1 and TRBJ2-3; the match to TRBD2 covers 7 bases. J lost 1 base, V lost 3 bases, and 7 bases had no gene match. The V gene's germline CDR1 is DFQATT and CDR2 SNEGSKA (reference sequence). The CDR3 consists of 15 residues. CDR3 in amino acids: CSASDLADRTDTQYF. The CDR3 DNA reads as TGCAGTGCTAGTGACCTAGCGGACCGCACAGATACGCAGTATTTT.

The chain employs TRBV5-1 and TRBJ1-2, with no clear D. The CDR3 is 13 amino acids. The V gene lost 0 bases and the J gene lost 7 bases, with 10 bases spanning the gap. Looked up from germline, CDR1 is SGHRS and CDR2 is YFSETQ. CDR3 bases: TGCGCCAGCAGCTTGGACACTTCGAGTGGCTACACCTTC. Residues: CASSLDTSSGYTF.

This clonotype occurred a few times. This rearrangement joins TRBV6-5 to TRBJ2-6; D uncertain. The CDR3 is made up of 16 amino acids. Trimming shortened V by 5 bases and J by 0 bases, and 11 bases separated the two germline ends. Germline-derived CDR1 and CDR2 are MNHEY and SVGAGI. CDR3 DNA: TGTGCCAGCAGTCACGGGTTCCTCTCTGGGGCCAACGTCCTGACTTTC. It encodes CASSHGFLSGANVLTF.

This chain joins TRBV7-2 and TRBJ2-1; D perhaps matches TRBD2 (5 bases). Germline assignment: CDR1 SGHTA and CDR2 FQGNSA. Trimming removed 3 bases at V and 5 bases at J, with 8 bases between. The CDR3 contains 13 residues. The DNA for the CDR3 is TGTGCCAGCAGCTTGGACTGGAACAATGAGCAGTTCTTC. Translated: CASSLDWNNEQFF.

The rearrangement links TRBV6-2 or TRBV6-3 to TRBJ2-2, with 7 bases fitting TRBD1. V gave up 8 bases and J gave up 2 bases; unmatched junction bases: 5. This CDR3 is built from 14 residues. Germline CDR1 MNHEY, CDR2 SVGEGT. The CDR3 region is CASLTGINTGELFF. In DNA, the CDR3 is TGTGCCAGCCTGACAGGGATTAACACCGGGGAGCTGTTTTTT.

This chain connects TRBV9 to TRBJ1-5, with D possibly TRBD1 on 5 matching bases. CDR3 size: 14 residues. The germline V and J ends were trimmed by 4 bases and 3 bases, with 11 bases remaining between them. Germline CDR1 reads SGDLS; CDR2 reads YYNGEE. The CDR3 DNA reads TGTGCCAGCAGCCCGGGACCTGACAATCAGCCCCAGCATTTT. Encoded protein: CASSPGPDNQPQHF.

This clonotype was counted between two and nine times. The CDR3 sequence: CSARVGQVNTEAFF. The CDR3 region has the DNA TGCAGTGCTAGAGTGGGCCAGGTGAACACTGAAGCTTTCTTT. The chain joins TRBV20-1 to TRBJ1-1, with D uncertain. Germline CDR1 is DFQATT and CDR2 is SNEGSKA (reference sequence). This CDR3 comprises 14 residues. The V end was cut by 1 base, the J end by 0 bases, with 9 bases between.

This clonotype turned up a few times. The chain is built from TRBV6-1 and TRBJ1-3, with D perhaps matching TRBD1 (5 bases). Germline V gene sequence: CDR1 MNHNS, CDR2 SASEGT. The CDR3 sequence is 13 residues long. V was shortened by 11 bases and J by 7 bases, with 18 bases between the two germline ends. The CDR3 bases are TGTGCCGTCAGGGTTCCGTCGGGGAACACCATATATTTT. It is translated as CAVRVPSGNTIYF.

This clonotype was counted between two and nine times. The chain recombines TRBV7-2 with TRBJ1-3, with D perhaps TRBD1 (5 bases). The CDR3 contains 15 residues. V lost 3 bases to trimming and J lost 2 bases, with 11 bases between them. The germline V gene encodes CDR1 SGHTA and CDR2 FQGNSA. The CDR3 DNA is TGTGCCAGCAGCTTGGGGGAGTCAACTGGAAACACCATATATTTT. It encodes CASSLGESTGNTIYF. The full variable domain, rest sourced from reference TRBV7-2 and TRBJ1-3, is GAGVSQSPSNKVTEKGKDVELRCDPISGHTALYWYRQSLGQGLEFLIYFQGNSAPDKSGLPSDRFSAERTGGSVSTLTIQRTQQEDSAVYLCASSLGESTGNTIYFGEGSWLTVV.

V and J are TRBV20-1 and TRBJ1-2, with D perhaps matching TRBD1 (5 bases). Trimming removed 1 base at V and 7 bases at J, with 19 bases between. Germline V gene sequence: CDR1 DFQATT, CDR2 SNEGSKA (reference sequence). The length of the CDR3 is 15 residues. CDR3 DNA sequence: TGCAGTGCTAGAGGGGGTTGGAGGGGTAATTTTGGCTACACCTTC. Its translation: CSARGGWRGNFGYTF.

The gene calls are TRBV15 and TRBJ1-6; a weak D match, TRBD1 (5 bases). V was trimmed by 1 base and J by 9 bases, leaving 7 bases between them. Germline V lookup: CDR1 LNHNV, CDR2 YYDKDF (reference sequence). This CDR3 comprises 13 residues. CDR3 in DNA: TGTGCCACCAGCAGAGGCAGGGTTTCACCCCTCCACTTT. Its translation is CATSRGRVSPLHF.

The chain uses TRBV6-5 and TRBJ1-6; D unresolved. The length of the CDR3 is 15 residues. Germline CDR1 is MNHEY and CDR2 is SVGAGI. The ends were cut back, 2 bases at V and 7 bases at J, with 12 bases in the middle. CDR3 protein: CASSYGSFDNSPLHF. For the CDR3, the DNA is TGTGCCAGCAGTTACGGCAGCTTCGACAATTCACCCCTCCACTTT.

V usage is TRBV20-1 and J usage is TRBJ1-6; a weak D match, TRBD1 (5 bases). Trimming shortened V by 0 bases and J by 0 bases, and 9 bases separated the two germline ends. The CDR3 runs to 16 residues. Looked up from germline, CDR1 is DFQATT and CDR2 is SNEGSKA (reference sequence). CDR3 in amino acids: CSAREEGSSYNSPLHF. The DNA of the CDR3 is TGCAGTGCTAGAGAGGAGGGGAGCTCCTATAATTCACCCCTCCACTTT.

In this sample, this clonotype turned up a few times. The V gene is TRBV20-1, the J gene TRBJ2-5; 7 bases map to TRBD2. Germline V gene lookup returns CDR1 DFQATT and CDR2 SNEGSKA (reference sequence). The CDR3 totals 14 residues. V was pared by 2 bases and J by 7 bases, with 10 bases of the junction left unmatched. Here the CDR3 reads CSARFVAGPGTQYF. The CDR3 DNA reads TGCAGTGCTAGATTTGTAGCGGGTCCGGGGACCCAGTACTTC.

The rearrangement uses TRBV11-2 and TRBJ2-5; 8 bases agree with TRBD2. The germline V gene has CDR1 SGHAT and CDR2 FQNNGV. V was clipped by 1 base and J by 4 bases; unmatched bases: 8. The CDR3 sequence is 16 residues long. The CDR3 is CASSLGERESGETQYF. CDR3 DNA sequence: TGTGCCAGCAGCTTAGGCGAGCGGGAGTCAGGAGAGACCCAGTACTTC.

The sample holds many counts of this clonotype. The chain couples TRBV10-3 to TRBJ2-5, with 10 bases that match TRBD2. Germline trimming cut 1 base from V and 1 base from J; bases unmatched to any gene: 0. This CDR3 contains 15 residues. CDR1 and CDR2 (germline): ENHRY, SYGVKD. The CDR3 nucleotides are TGTGCCATCAGTGAGTGGACTAGCGGCCAAGAGACCCAGTACTTC. This sequence encodes CAISEWTSGQETQYF.

V and J are TRBV20-1 and TRBJ1-4; D uncertain. Germline V lookup: CDR1 DFQATT, CDR2 SNEGSKA (reference sequence). With 0 bases removed from V and 10 bases from J, the gap between germline ends came to 6 bases. The CDR3 loop spans 11 amino acids. CDR3 DNA: TGCAGTGCTAGAGATCCACCAAAACTGTTTTTT. Translated, it gives CSARDPPKLFF.